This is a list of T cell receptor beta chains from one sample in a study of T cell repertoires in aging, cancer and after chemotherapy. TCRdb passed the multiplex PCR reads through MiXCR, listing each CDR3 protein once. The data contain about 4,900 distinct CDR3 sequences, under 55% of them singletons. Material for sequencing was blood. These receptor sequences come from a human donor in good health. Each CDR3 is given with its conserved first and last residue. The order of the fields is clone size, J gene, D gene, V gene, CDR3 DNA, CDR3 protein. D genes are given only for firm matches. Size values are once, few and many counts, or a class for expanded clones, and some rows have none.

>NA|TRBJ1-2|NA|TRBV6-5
TGTGCCAGCAGTTACCGATTCGACAGCGGATATGGCTACACCTTC
CASSYRFDSGYGYTF
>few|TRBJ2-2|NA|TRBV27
TGTGCCAGCAGTTTGCTTCCCGGGAACACCGGGGAGCTGTTTTTT
CASSLLPGNTGELFF
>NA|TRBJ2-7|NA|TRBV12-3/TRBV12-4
TGTGCCAGCAGTTTCCTCTCCTACGAGCAGTACTTC
CASSFLSYEQYF
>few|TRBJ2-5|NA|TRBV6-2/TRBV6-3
TGTGCCAGCAGTTACTTCGTGCACGGGGAGACCCAGTACTTC
CASSYFVHGETQYF
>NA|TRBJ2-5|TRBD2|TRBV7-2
TGTGCCAGCAGCCACAAGCGGGAGGGGCGGTGGGAGGCGACCCAGTACTTC
CASSHKREGRWEATQYF
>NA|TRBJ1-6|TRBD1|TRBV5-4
TGTGCCAGCAGCAACAGGGGGAAGGGTTCACCCCTCCACTTT
CASSNRGKGSPLHF
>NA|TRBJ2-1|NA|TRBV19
TGTGCCAGTAGCCCCTGGACTGTGGATGAGCAGTTCTTC
CASSPWTVDEQFF
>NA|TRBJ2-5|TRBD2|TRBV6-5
TGTGCCAGCAGCCCCAGCGGGAGCGGAAAGACCCAGTACTTC
CASSPSGSGKTQYF
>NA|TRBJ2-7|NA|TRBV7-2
TGTGCCAGCAGCTTAATCGGGGGCCAACCCTACGAGCAGTACTTC
CASSLIGGQPYEQYF
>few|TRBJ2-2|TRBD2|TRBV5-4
TGTGCCAGCAGCTTGTCCGCGGGAGGGCCCGTCGGGGAGCTGTTTTTT
CASSLSAGGPVGELFF
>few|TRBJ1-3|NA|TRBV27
TGTGCCAGCACCCCTAGCACCATATATTTT
CASTPSTIYF
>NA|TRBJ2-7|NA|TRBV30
TGTGCCTGGAACCCGGGGTTTTCGGCGTCCTACGAGCAGTACTTC
CAWNPGFSASYEQYF
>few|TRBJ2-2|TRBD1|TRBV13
TGTGCCAGCAGCTTAGGAGACAGGGTCACCGGGGAGCTGTTTTTT
CASSLGDRVTGELFF
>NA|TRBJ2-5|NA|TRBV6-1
TGTGCCAGCAGTGAAGAGGGCTGGGCCCAAGAGACCCAGTACTTC
CASSEEGWAQETQYF
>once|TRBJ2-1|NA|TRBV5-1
TGCGCCAGCACTCGGACCGAAAGCTCCTACAATGAGCAGTTCTTC
CASTRTESSYNEQFF
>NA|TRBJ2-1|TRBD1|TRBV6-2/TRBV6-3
TGTGCCGCCCGGACAGGGATTGGGCAGTTCTTC
CAARTGIGQFF